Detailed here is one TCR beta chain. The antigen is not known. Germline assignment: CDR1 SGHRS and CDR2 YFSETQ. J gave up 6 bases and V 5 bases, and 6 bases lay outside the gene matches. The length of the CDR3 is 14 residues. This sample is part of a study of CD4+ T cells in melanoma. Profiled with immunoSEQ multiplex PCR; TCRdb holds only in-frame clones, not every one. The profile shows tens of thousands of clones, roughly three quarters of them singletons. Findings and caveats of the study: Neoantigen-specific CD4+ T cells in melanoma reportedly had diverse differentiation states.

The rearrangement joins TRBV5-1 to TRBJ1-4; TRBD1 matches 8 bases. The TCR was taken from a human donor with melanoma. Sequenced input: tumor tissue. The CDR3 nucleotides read TGCGCCAGCAGGGACGGGACAGGCGATGAAAAACTGTTTTTT. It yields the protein CASRDGTGDEKLFF.